This entry lists 21 T cell receptor beta chains sequenced from one sample in a study of shared clonotypes between healthy human individuals (dated by TCRdb to 2020 to 2022). Library prep was done by the immunoSEQ multiplex PCR assay. TCRdb took over this immuneACCESS table, retaining in-frame rearrangements with V and J assigned. Such tables are incomplete; in checked studies, under half of the missing clones stem from an unresolved V gene, and the remainder is unexplained. The table for this sample lists 2 million to 2.5 million clones; 85% to 95% of them were counted only once. The top ten clones comprise about 0.41% of the sample. The material sequenced was naive CD4+ T cells from PBMCs. The cell subset or site label corresponds to: CD45RA+ positively selected. These receptors came from a man between 18 and 35 years old in good health. Some clones in this sample may be carry-over from other donors' samples.

The rearrangement joins TRBV2 to TRBJ2-1, with 10 bases fitting TRBD1. The CDR3 length is 13 residues. V gave up 7 bases and J gave up 8 bases; unmatched junction bases: 5. The germline gives CDR1 SNHLY, CDR2 FYNNEI. The CDR3 sequence: CASNGQGDDEQFF. CDR3 bases: TGTGCCAGCAACGGACAGGGGGATGATGAGCAGTTCTTC.

J is TRBJ2-1 and V is TRBV5-1; 11 bases are shared with TRBD2. Trimming cost V 0 bases and J 7 bases; bases outside gene matches: 9. The CDR3 spans 17 residues. Germline CDR1 and CDR2: SGHRS and YFSETQ. This CDR3 reads CASSLAPLAGVVNEQFF. DNA of the CDR3: TGCGCCAGCAGCTTGGCCCCACTAGCGGGAGTAGTAAATGAGCAGTTCTTC.

The rearrangement links TRBV2 to TRBJ1-2, with 7 bases lining up with TRBD1. Germline V gives CDR1 SNHLY, CDR2 FYNNEI. The CDR3 is 15 amino acids. V trimming: 4 bases; J trimming: 2 bases; junction bases outside the gene matches: 7. CDR3 protein: CASSGSPGGNYGYTF. CDR3 nucleotides: TGTGCCAGCAGTGGGTCCCCAGGGGGAAACTATGGCTACACCTTC. The entire variable domain, with the rest obtained from reference TRBV2 and TRBJ1-2, is as follows: EPEVTQTPSHQVTQMGQEVILRCVPISNHLYFYWYRQILGQKVEFLVSFYNNEISEKSEIFDDQFSVERPDGSNFTLKIRSTKLEDSAMYFCASSGSPGGNYGYTFGSGTRLTVV.

The V gene is TRBV19, the J gene TRBJ2-3; D is perhaps TRBD1 or TRBD2 (6 bases each). V gave up 9 bases and J gave up 0 bases, with 13 bases separating them. Looked up from germline, CDR1 is LNHDA and CDR2 is SQIVND (reference sequence). This CDR3 has 14 residues. CDR3 protein: CASGLGGSTDTQYF. As DNA, the CDR3 is TGTGCCAGCGGTCTAGGGGGGAGCACAGATACGCAGTATTTT. The whole variable domain, filled in from reference TRBV19 and TRBJ2-3, reads DGGITQSPKYLFRKEGQNVTLSCEQNLNHDAMYWYRQDPGQGLRLIYYSQIVNDFQKGDIAEGYSVSREKKESFPLTVTSAQKNPTAFYLCASGLGGSTDTQYFGPGTRLTVL.

This clone was seen just once. This sequence joins TRBV27 and TRBJ2-2; TRBD1 is a possible D gene (6 bases). This CDR3 has 14 residues. V gave up 5 bases and J gave up 6 bases, with 13 bases separating them. CDR1 and CDR2 from the germline V gene are MNHEY and SMNVEV (reference sequence). The CDR3 DNA follows: TGTGCCAGCAGTCCACAGGGTTGGTCCGGGGAGCTGTTTTTT. This gives the protein CASSPQGWSGELFF.

V gene TRBV5-1 combines with J gene TRBJ2-5; D might be TRBD1 (5 bases). From germline, CDR1 is SGHRS and CDR2 YFSETQ. Trimming cost V 1 base and J 1 base, with 11 bases left between them. CDR3 length: 15 residues. Written as DNA, the CDR3 is TGCGCCAGCAGCTTGCCTGGGGCGGCCCAAGAGACCCAGTACTTC. This encodes CASSLPGAAQETQYF.

The chain carries TRBV28 and TRBJ2-7, with TRBD1 matching over 10 bases. This CDR3 comprises 13 residues. Germline trimming cut 6 bases from V and 3 bases from J; bases unmatched to any gene: 2. CDR1 and CDR2 (germline): MDHEN, SYDVKM. The CDR3 DNA reads TGTGCCAGCAGGACAGGGGGCTTCTACGAGCAGTACTTC. Protein product: CASRTGGFYEQYF. The full variable domain, its missing parts supplied by reference TRBV28 and TRBJ2-7, is DVKVTQSSRYLVKRTGEKVFLECVQDMDHENMFWYRQDPGLGLRLIYFSYDVKMKEKGDIPEGYSVSREKKERFSLILESASTNQTSMYLCASRTGGFYEQYFGPGTRLTVT.

V is TRBV2 and J is TRBJ1-1; no clear D gene. In germline, CDR1 is SNHLY, CDR2 FYNNEI. The V gene lost 8 bases and the J gene lost 7 bases, with 11 bases spanning the gap. The CDR3 spans 11 residues. The CDR3 reads CASHFNVEAFF. CDR3 in DNA: TGTGCCAGCCACTTCAATGTTGAAGCTTTCTTT.

The rearrangement links TRBV7-9 to TRBJ2-7; possible D gene TRBD1, 8 bases. Germline V lookup: CDR1 SEHNR, CDR2 FQNEAQ (reference sequence). V lost 7 bases and J 2 bases, leaving 18 bases between the germline ends. The CDR3 loop spans 15 amino acids. CDR3 coding DNA: TGTGCCAGCACGAGGGGGGGACAGGCAACCTACGAGCAGTACTTC. Protein product: CASTRGGQATYEQYF.

This rearrangement joins TRBV18 to TRBJ2-2; TRBD1 matches at 11 bases. CDR3 length: 16 residues. CDR1 is KGHSH and CDR2 is LQKENI in the germline V gene. V trimming: 3 bases; J trimming: 7 bases; junction bases outside the gene matches: 7. In nucleotides, the CDR3 is TGTGCCAGCTCACCCTTCGGACAGGGGGCTAACGGGGAGCTGTTTTTT. Amino acids: CASSPFGQGANGELFF. The full variable domain, with the rest looked up from reference TRBV18 and TRBJ2-2, is NAGVMQNPRHLVRRRGQEARLRCSPMKGHSHVYWYRQLPEEGLKFMVYLQKENIIDESGMPKERFSAEFPKEGPSILRIQQVVRGDSAAYFCASSPFGQGANGELFFGEGSRLTVL.

The chain employs TRBV4-2 and TRBJ1-5; TRBD1 matches at 9 bases. Germline CDR1 is LGHNA and CDR2 is YNFKEQ. The CDR3 length is 16 residues. Unmatched junction bases numbered 10, after V lost 4 bases and J lost 6 bases. CDR3 residues: CASSLTQGAFGQPQHF. CDR3 coding DNA: TGTGCCAGCAGCCTCACACAGGGGGCGTTCGGTCAGCCCCAGCATTTT.

DNA of the CDR3: TGTGCCGGCCGGACAGGGCACACCGGGGAGCTGTTTTTT. The encoded protein is CAGRTGHTGELFF. The chain joins TRBV7-9 to TRBJ2-2; 8 bases match TRBD1. CDR3 length equals 13 residues. The J segment lost 3 bases and the V segment lost 11 bases, leaving 5 bases of the junction unmatched. Germline CDR1 and CDR2: SEHNR and FQNEAQ (reference sequence).

The chain joins TRBV5-4 to TRBJ2-2; D possibly corresponds to TRBD1 (6 bases). Germline V gives CDR1 SGHNT, CDR2 YYREEE (reference sequence). V was clipped by 1 base and J by 4 bases, with 17 bases between them. The CDR3 has 17 amino acids. CDR3 residues: CASSLRGSGWGTGELFF. The CDR3 DNA reads TGTGCCAGCAGCTTGAGGGGGTCAGGGTGGGGCACCGGGGAGCTGTTTTTT.

The gene calls are TRBV7-2 and TRBJ1-4; D may be TRBD1 (5 bases). CDR1 and CDR2 from the germline V gene are SGHTA and FQGNSA. This CDR3 contains 14 residues. With 5 bases removed from V and 4 bases from J, the gap between germline ends came to 11 bases. CDR3 bases: TGTGCCAGCAGCCCGGACATAAATAATGAAAAACTGTTTTTT. This encodes CASSPDINNEKLFF.

The genes are TRBV5-5 and TRBJ2-5; TRBD2 aligns across 8 bases. CDR1 SGHKS and CDR2 YYEKEE come from the germline V gene (reference sequence). This CDR3 has 18 residues. The V gene end was trimmed by 0 bases and the J gene end by 0 bases; junction bases not matched to a gene: 10. CDR3 sequence (DNA): TGTGCCAGCAGCTTGGCCGGGAGGGCTTCTCATTACCAAGAGACCCAGTACTTC. Its translation: CASSLAGRASHYQETQYF.

The V call is TRBV10-3, the J call TRBJ2-7, with 10 positions matching TRBD2. The germline gives CDR1 ENHRY, CDR2 SYGVKD. The trim removed 0 bases at V and 5 bases at J, leaving 4 bases unmatched. The CDR3 consists of 15 residues. This chain's CDR3 is CAISESVAGGHEQYF. The CDR3 DNA is TGTGCCATCAGTGAGTCGGTAGCGGGAGGCCACGAGCAGTACTTC.

The chain employs TRBV5-1 and TRBJ1-6; no reliable D call. V lost 5 bases, J lost 7 bases, and 10 bases lay in between. CDR3 size: 13 residues. CDR1 SGHRS and CDR2 YFSETQ come from the germline V gene. The DNA for the CDR3 is TGCGCCAGCAGTGTTGGGGAAAATTCACCCCTCCACTTT. This encodes CASSVGENSPLHF.

The chain links TRBV7-8 to TRBJ2-7; D is unclear. V gave up 1 base and J gave up 3 bases, with 10 bases separating them. CDR1 is SGHVS, CDR2 FQNEAQ, per germline. The CDR3 extends over 14 amino acids. The CDR3 region has the DNA TGTGCCAGCAGCTTAGGGAGAATAGGCTACGAGCAGTACTTC. Translation gives CASSLGRIGYEQYF.

This clone appeared once. The CDR3 DNA reads TGTGCCAGCTTCGGGGGGTCCTACGAGCAGTACTTC. Protein sequence: CASFGGSYEQYF. The chain recombines TRBV28 with TRBJ2-7; 7 nucleotides agree with TRBD2. V gave up 8 bases and J gave up 1 base; unmatched junction bases: 2. The germline CDR1 and CDR2 sequences are MDHEN and SYDVKM. CDR3 length equals 12 residues.

The V call is TRBV4-1, the J call TRBJ2-2; weak D call: TRBD1 (5 bases). V lost 3 bases and J lost 2, with 16 bases in between. There are 17 residues in the CDR3. Germline V gene lookup returns CDR1 MGHRA and CDR2 YSYEKL. The CDR3 is CASSHLYIDRNTGELFF. The CDR3 DNA reads TGCGCCAGCAGCCATCTTTATATCGACAGAAACACCGGGGAGCTGTTTTTT.

The chain carries TRBV11-2 and TRBJ2-3; TRBD2 is a possible D gene (6 bases). V was cut by 0 bases and J by 2 bases, with 18 bases left in between. The CDR3 has 18 residues. Germline V gene lookup returns CDR1 SGHAT and CDR2 FQNNGV. This chain's CDR3 is CASSLDRASGSLTDTQYF. DNA of the CDR3: TGTGCCAGCAGCTTAGATAGGGCCAGCGGGTCTCTCACAGATACGCAGTATTTT.